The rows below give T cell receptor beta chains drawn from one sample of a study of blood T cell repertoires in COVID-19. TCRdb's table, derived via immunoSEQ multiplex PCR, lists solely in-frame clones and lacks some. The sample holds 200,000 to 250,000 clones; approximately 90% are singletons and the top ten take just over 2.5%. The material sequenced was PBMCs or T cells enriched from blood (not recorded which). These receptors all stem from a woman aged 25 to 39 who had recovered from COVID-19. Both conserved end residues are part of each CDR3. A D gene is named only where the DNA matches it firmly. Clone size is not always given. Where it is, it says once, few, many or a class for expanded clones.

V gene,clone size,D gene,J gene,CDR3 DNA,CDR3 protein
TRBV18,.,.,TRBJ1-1,TGTGCCAGCTCACCACTTGCTAGGCACCCGATGAACACTGAAGCTTTCTTT,CASSPLARHPMNTEAFF
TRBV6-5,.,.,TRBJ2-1,TGTGCCAGCAGTTACGACGTCTCTAGAGGCTATGAGCAGTTCTTC,CASSYDVSRGYEQFF
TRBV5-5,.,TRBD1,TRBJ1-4,TGTGCCAGCAGCTGGACAGGGGTTGGAGAAAAACTGTTTTTT,CASSWTGVGEKLFF
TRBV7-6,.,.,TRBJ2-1,TGTGCCAGCAGCCCCACCGCCTCCTCATTCAGCTCCTACAATGAGCAGTTCTTC,CASSPTASSFSSYNEQFF
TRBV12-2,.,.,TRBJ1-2,TGTGCAAAACCCAAGACAGTTTATGGCTACACCTTC,CAKPKTVYGYTF
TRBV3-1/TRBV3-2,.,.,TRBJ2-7,TGTGCCAGCAGCCCTTCCCAACGGGGTACCTACGAGCAGTACTTC,CASSPSQRGTYEQYF
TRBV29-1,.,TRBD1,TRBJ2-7,TGCAGCGTTGAAGATCGGGAGACAGGGGGGTACGAGCAGTACTTC,CSVEDRETGGYEQYF
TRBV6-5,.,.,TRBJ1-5,TGTGCCAGCCGAGACCAGGGATTCAGCAATCAGCCCCAGCATTTT,CASRDQGFSNQPQHF
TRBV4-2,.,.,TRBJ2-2,TGTGCCAGCAGCCCTCTTAGGGGGGGCACCGGGGAGCTGTTTTTT,CASSPLRGGTGELFF
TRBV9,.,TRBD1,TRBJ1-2,TGTGCCAGCAGCGTAGCCCCGCAACTAGACAGGGATAATGGCTACACCTTC,CASSVAPQLDRDNGYTF
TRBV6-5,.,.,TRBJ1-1,TGTGCCAGCAGTTACTCAATGGGGGCAGGAAACACTGAAGCTTTCTTT,CASSYSMGAGNTEAFF
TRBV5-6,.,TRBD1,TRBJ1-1,TGTGCCAGCAGCTGGGGGACAGGCACGAACACTGAAGCTTTCTTT,CASSWGTGTNTEAFF
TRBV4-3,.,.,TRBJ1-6,TGCGCCAGCAGCCATCTCAAGGGAGTCCCTAGTTCACCCCTCCACTTT,CASSHLKGVPSSPLHF
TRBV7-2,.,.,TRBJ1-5,TGTGCCAGCAGCTCCAGGGCTGGGGGCAATCAGCCCCAGCATTTT,CASSSRAGGNQPQHF
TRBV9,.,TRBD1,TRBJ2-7,TGTGCCAGCAGCGCAGGGGGGACAGGGCCATACGAGCAGTACTTC,CASSAGGTGPYEQYF
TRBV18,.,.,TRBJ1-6,TGTGCCAGCTCACCTCGTGACTCCATTTCACCCCTCCACTTT,CASSPRDSISPLHF
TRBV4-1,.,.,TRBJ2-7,TGCGCCAGCAGCCAAGCCGGTTCCTACGAGCAGTACTTC,CASSQAGSYEQYF
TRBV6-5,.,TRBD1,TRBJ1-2,TGTGCCAGCAGTTACTCCAGACAGGGGGTGGGAGAAGGCTACACCTTC,CASSYSRQGVGEGYTF
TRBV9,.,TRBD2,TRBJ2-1,TGTGCCAGCAGCGTAGTCGCCCCAGCCGTAGCGGGGAAAAATGAGCAGTTCTTC,CASSVVAPAVAGKNEQFF
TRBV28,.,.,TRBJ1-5,TGTGCCAGCAGTTTATACAGGTATAGCAATCAGCCCCAGCATTTT,CASSLYRYSNQPQHF
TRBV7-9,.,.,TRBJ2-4,TGTGCCAGCAGCTTGCCTGAGTTAAACATTCAGTACTTC,CASSLPELNIQYF
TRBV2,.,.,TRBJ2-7,TGTGCCAGCAGTGACCGGGACTTATCCTACGAGCAGTACTTC,CASSDRDLSYEQYF
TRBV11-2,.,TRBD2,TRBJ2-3,TGTGCCAGCAGCTTAGTTTCTAGCGGGGTTTTTGATACGCAGTATTTT,CASSLVSSGVFDTQYF
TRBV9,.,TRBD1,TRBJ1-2,TGTGCCAGCAGCGGACCTAACGACAGGGTCGGTGGCTACACCTTC,CASSGPNDRVGGYTF
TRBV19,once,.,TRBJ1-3,TGTGCCAGTAGTATTGGGGCAGGGCCTGGAAACACCATATATTTT,CASSIGAGPGNTIYF
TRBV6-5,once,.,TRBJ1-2,TGTGCCAGCAGGCCCGCGGGCTATGGCTACACCTTC,CASRPAGYGYTF
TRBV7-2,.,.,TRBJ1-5,TGTGCCAGCAGCTTAGGGTTTAATGGTCCAGCGGGCAATCAGCCCCAGCATTTT,CASSLGFNGPAGNQPQHF
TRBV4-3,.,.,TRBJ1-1,TGCGCCAGCAGCCAAGATAGGGCAGGGGAGAACACTGAAGCTTTCTTT,CASSQDRAGENTEAFF
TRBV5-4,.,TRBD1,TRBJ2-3,TGTGCCAGCAGCTCGCCGCGGGACAGGTCAACCACTAGCACAGATACGCAGTATTTT,CASSSPRDRSTTSTDTQYF
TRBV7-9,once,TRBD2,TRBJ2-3,TGTGCCAGCAGCTTAGATGGCGGGGGGGCCTCGGATACGCAGTATTTT,CASSLDGGGASDTQYF
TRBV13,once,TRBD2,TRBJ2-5,TGTGCCAGCAGCTTAATGGCGGGGGGGCCCAAAGAGACCCAGTACTTC,CASSLMAGGPKETQYF
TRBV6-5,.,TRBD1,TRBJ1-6,TGTGCCAGCAGCTCGCCAGGGGGCTTCGATTCACCCCTCCACTTT,CASSSPGGFDSPLHF
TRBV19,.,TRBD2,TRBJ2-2,TGTGCCAGTGGACTAGCGGGGGATTCCACCGGGGAGCTGTTTTTT,CASGLAGDSTGELFF
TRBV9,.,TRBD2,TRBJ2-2,TGTGCCAGCACCACCGGGACTAGCCTCACCGGGGAGCTGTTTTTT,CASTTGTSLTGELFF
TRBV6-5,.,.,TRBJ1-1,TGTGCCAGCAGCCCCCAGTCGAACACTGAAGCTTTCTTT,CASSPQSNTEAFF
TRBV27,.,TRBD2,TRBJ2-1,TGTGCCAGCAGTTTATCGTGGGACCGACTAGCGGGGAGAACACGCAATGAGCAGTTCTTC,CASSLSWDRLAGRTRNEQFF
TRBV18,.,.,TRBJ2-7,TGTGCCAGCTCACCGAGGCAGGGGATTACCGAGCAGTACTTC,CASSPRQGITEQYF
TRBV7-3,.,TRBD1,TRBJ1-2,TGTGCCAGCAGCTCCGGGACAGGGGGCGGGCATGGCTACACCTTC,CASSSGTGGGHGYTF
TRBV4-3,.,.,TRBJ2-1,TGCGCCAGCAGCCAAGATCCTGCTAGCCGGGGTGAGCAGTTCTTC,CASSQDPASRGEQFF
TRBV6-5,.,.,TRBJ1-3,TGTGCCAGCAGTTACTCGCCAGGGGAAATCGGAAACACCATATATTTT,CASSYSPGEIGNTIYF
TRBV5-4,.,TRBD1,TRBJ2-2,TGTGCCAGCAGCCAGGACAGGCTAAACACCGGGGAGCTGTTTTTT,CASSQDRLNTGELFF
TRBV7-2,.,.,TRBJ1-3,TGTGCCAGCAGCTCACAGGTAGAGACTGGAAACACCATATATTTT,CASSSQVETGNTIYF
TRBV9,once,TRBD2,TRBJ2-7,TGTGCCAGCAGCGTAGGGTCTAGCGGGGCCTACGAGCAGTACTTC,CASSVGSSGAYEQYF
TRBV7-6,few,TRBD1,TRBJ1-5,TGTGCCAGCAGCTTAGACAGGGGGCGGGTGTGTGGCAATCAGCCCCAGCATTTT,CASSLDRGRVCGNQPQHF
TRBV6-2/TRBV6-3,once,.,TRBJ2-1,TGTGCCAGCAGTTATTCCGGGACAAACAATGAGCAGTTCTTC,CASSYSGTNNEQFF
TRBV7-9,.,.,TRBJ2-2,TGTGCCAGCAGCTTAATCAGTATGTCCGGGGAGCTGTTTTTT,CASSLISMSGELFF
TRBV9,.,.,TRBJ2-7,TGTGCCAGCAGCGTAGGAGCAGGCAGAATGTACGAGCAGTACTTC,CASSVGAGRMYEQYF
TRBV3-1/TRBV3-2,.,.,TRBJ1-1,TGTGCCAGCAGCCAAGTAACGGACACTGAAGCTTTCTTT,CASSQVTDTEAFF